Listed below are T cell receptor beta chains from one sample, sequenced in a study of human T cells and chemical hapten exposure. TCRdb re-analysed the RACE reads in MiXCR, keeping a single row per CDR3 protein. Of fewer than 50,000 distinct CDR3 sequences in the sample, roughly 9.5% were seen once. The sample was whole blood, taken in connection with sensitization to the hapten diphenylcyclopropenone (DPC). These receptors all stem from a man in his fifties with alopecia areata. Some clones in this sample may be carry-over from other donors' samples. Both conserved end residues are part of each CDR3. The D gene is left open where the match is weak. Only some rows state a clone size, as once, few, many or a class for expanded clones.

DNA	CDR3	D	V	J	size
TGCAGCGTTGAAGGGACCACAGATACGCAGTATTTT	CSVEGTTDTQYF	-	TRBV29-1	TRBJ2-3	-
TGTGCCAGCAGTTTATTCCCAGGGTCAATGGGCTATGGCTACACCTTC	CASSLFPGSMGYGYTF	-	TRBV28	TRBJ1-2	many
TGCGCCAGCAGCGGGTCCTACGAGCAGTACTTC	CASSGSYEQYF	-	TRBV5-1	TRBJ2-7	-
TGTGCCAGCAGCCGACCTGCTAGCGGGAACAAGGGCGAGCAGTTCTTC	CASSRPASGNKGEQFF	TRBD2	TRBV6-2/TRBV6-3	TRBJ2-1	-
TGTGCCAGCAGCCCACGACAGGGGAGATACACCTTC	CASSPRQGRYTF	TRBD1	TRBV5-6	TRBJ1-2	many
TGTGCCGGTGGGCCGGGGGGCACAGATACGCAGTATTTT	CAGGPGGTDTQYF	-	TRBV28	TRBJ2-3	-
TGCAGCGAAGGGACTAGCGGGAGAGGGGGTGAGCAGTTCTTC	CSEGTSGRGGEQFF	TRBD2	TRBV29-1	TRBJ2-1	many
TGCAGTGCGGGGGGGAGGACTAGCAACAATGAGCAGTTCTTC	CSAGGRTSNNEQFF	TRBD2	TRBV20-1	TRBJ2-1	-
TGCGCCAGCAGCCAAGGACAGGGAGGGAACGGGGAGCTGTTTTTT	CASSQGQGGNGELFF	-	TRBV4-1	TRBJ2-2	many
TGTGCCACCAGTGCTCCAGCGGGAGGTGCTGGGGATGAGCAGTTCTTC	CATSAPAGGAGDEQFF	TRBD2	TRBV24-1	TRBJ2-1	many
TGTGCCAGCAAGACAGGGGGTTTCATTCAGTACTTC	CASKTGGFIQYF	TRBD1	TRBV28	TRBJ2-4	-
TGTGCCAGCAGCCAACGGGGAAACTACGAGCAGTACTTC	CASSQRGNYEQYF	-	TRBV3-1	TRBJ2-7	few
TGTGCCAGCAGCTCGGACAGGCCCTACGAGCAGTACTTC	CASSSDRPYEQYF	TRBD1	TRBV7-9	TRBJ2-7	few
TGTGCCAGCAGCTTATGGACTAGCGGCCTTCCTACCGGCAATGAGCAGTTCTTC	CASSLWTSGLPTGNEQFF	TRBD2	TRBV11-2	TRBJ2-1	-
TGCAGTGCTCCCCCGGCACATAGAGGTAATGAGCAGTTCTTC	CSAPPAHRGNEQFF	-	TRBV20-1	TRBJ2-1	few
TGTGCCAGCAACCCCTGGACTAGCGGGATCGATGAGCAGTTCTTC	CASNPWTSGIDEQFF	TRBD2	TRBV27	TRBJ2-1	-
TGCAGCGTTGGAGGGACAGGGGGCAACGAGCAGTACTTC	CSVGGTGGNEQYF	TRBD1	TRBV29-1	TRBJ2-7	many
TGTGCCACTACGACTAGCGGACGGAACAATGAGCAGTTCTTC	CATTTSGRNNEQFF	TRBD2	TRBV10-3	TRBJ2-1	many
TGTGCCAGCAGTGTGGACTCCAACACAGATACGCAGTATTTT	CASSVDSNTDTQYF	-	TRBV6-4	TRBJ2-3	many
TGCAGTGCTAGAGGGGGTCGACTCGCGGAGCAGTTCTTC	CSARGGRLAEQFF	-	TRBV20-1	TRBJ2-1	many
TGTGCCAGCACCTTACTAGCGGCTAGCACAGATACGCAGTATTTT	CASTLLAASTDTQYF	TRBD2	TRBV7-8	TRBJ2-3	-
TGCGCCAGCAGCCAAGTGGCGGGACCCTCCTACAATGAGCAGTTCTTC	CASSQVAGPSYNEQFF	-	TRBV4-1	TRBJ2-1	many
TGCGCCAGCAACACGGACTTTCAAGAGACCCAGTACTTC	CASNTDFQETQYF	-	TRBV23-1	TRBJ2-5	many
TGCAGTGCTAGAGGGACTAGCGGGATCAATGAGCAGTTCTTC	CSARGTSGINEQFF	TRBD2	TRBV20-1	TRBJ2-1	few
TGTGCCAGTAGTATAGGTCGGAGGGGCAATCAGCCCCAGCATTTT	CASSIGRRGNQPQHF	-	TRBV19	TRBJ1-5	many
TGTGCCAGCAGTTACTCTCGGGTCCCTGGGGCCAACGTCCTGACTTTC	CASSYSRVPGANVLTF	-	TRBV6-5	TRBJ2-6	many
TGCAGCTTCGCGCCGGGACAGGGGACTGAAGCTTTCTTT	CSFAPGQGTEAFF	TRBD1	TRBV29-1	TRBJ1-1	few
TGTGCCACCAGTGATTCATCTCCGGGACAGGGATCCTATGGCTACACCTTC	CATSDSSPGQGSYGYTF	TRBD1	TRBV24-1	TRBJ1-2	many
TGTGCCAGCAGTCACAGGCGAAATGGCTACGAGCAGTACTTC	CASSHRRNGYEQYF	-	TRBV6-2/TRBV6-3	TRBJ2-7	medium-sized
TGCGCCAGCAGCCCGACTAGCGGGAGGGCCTTGCAGTACTTC	CASSPTSGRALQYF	TRBD2	TRBV5-1	TRBJ2-7	many
TGTGCCAGCAGCGAAACGGGCGGACTAGCGGGAAGCCCAGATACGCAGTATTTT	CASSETGGLAGSPDTQYF	TRBD2	TRBV7-2	TRBJ2-3	few
TGTGCCATCGGAGTTGAGGGCGGAGAGACCCAGTACTTC	CAIGVEGGETQYF	-	TRBV10-3	TRBJ2-5	many
TGTGCCAGCAGCTTAACCGGGACAGCTGGAAACACCATATATTTT	CASSLTGTAGNTIYF	TRBD1	TRBV7-2	TRBJ1-3	-
TGTGCCAGCAGCCAGAGACAGGAGAATCAGCCCCAGCATTTT	CASSQRQENQPQHF	-	TRBV6-2/TRBV6-3	TRBJ1-5	many
TGTGCCAGCAGTGAAGAGTTCACCGGGGAGCTGTTTTTT	CASSEEFTGELFF	-	TRBV6-1	TRBJ2-2	many
TGTGCCAGCAGCCAAGAAAGCTCTGGGGCCAACGTCCTGACTTTC	CASSQESSGANVLTF	-	TRBV4-2	TRBJ2-6	many
TGTGCCAGCAGCTTAGGTCCTAGCGGGAGGGCCAAAGATACGCAGTATTTT	CASSLGPSGRAKDTQYF	TRBD2	TRBV7-2	TRBJ2-3	-
TGTGCCAGCAGCTTAAGCAGGGCGAACACCGGGGAGCTGTTTTTT	CASSLSRANTGELFF	-	TRBV11-2	TRBJ2-2	many
TGTGCCAGCAGTTCCATAGATTATTACGAGCAGTACTTC	CASSSIDYYEQYF	-	TRBV28	TRBJ2-7	-
TGTGCCAGCCCGACCAGACGAAACACCATATATTTT	CASPTRRNTIYF	-	TRBV27	TRBJ1-3	many
TGTGCCAGCAGCGTTACAGGGGGAGTTCAGCCCCAGCATTTT	CASSVTGGVQPQHF	TRBD1	TRBV2	TRBJ1-5	-
TGCAGCGTGCGGGGGGGAGTTTTTTACGAGCAGTACTTC	CSVRGGVFYEQYF	TRBD2	TRBV29-1	TRBJ2-7	-
TGTGCCAGCAGCTTAAGGGGGCGAGGTACTGAAGCTTTCTTT	CASSLRGRGTEAFF	TRBD1	TRBV11-2	TRBJ1-1	many
TGCAGCGTTCGGGGGGCGGGGAACACTGAAGCTTTCTTT	CSVRGAGNTEAFF	-	TRBV29-1	TRBJ1-1	many
TGTGCCACCAGTACGACTAGCGGGGCACGGAATGAGCAGTTCTTC	CATSTTSGARNEQFF	TRBD2	TRBV24-1	TRBJ2-1	few
TGTGCCAGCACCCGCGCCAATGAGCAGTTCTTC	CASTRANEQFF	-	TRBV2	TRBJ2-1	-
TGTGCCAGCAGTCTCCTCAGGGGGCTTGGCTACACCTTC	CASSLLRGLGYTF	TRBD1	TRBV28	TRBJ1-2	-
TGTGCCAGCAGCGTAGGGGGACTCTTTGATGAGCAGTTCTTC	CASSVGGLFDEQFF	-	TRBV9	TRBJ2-1	few
TGTGCCAGCAATCCGAGCCCCAGCCCTGAGCAGTTCTTC	CASNPSPSPEQFF	-	TRBV28	TRBJ2-1	many
TGCGCCAGCAGTGATGGGACAGGGAGGTACGAGCAGTACTTC	CASSDGTGRYEQYF	TRBD1	TRBV10-1	TRBJ2-7	-
TGTGCCAGCAGCTTGCCGGGGCACACCGGGGAGCTGTTTTTT	CASSLPGHTGELFF	-	TRBV11-3	TRBJ2-2	many
TGTGCCACCAGTGATTCTCAAGCGGGAGTCTCGGATACGCAGTATTTT	CATSDSQAGVSDTQYF	TRBD2	TRBV24-1	TRBJ2-3	-
TGTGCCAGCAGTTGGACGGGCCATGAGCAGTTCTTC	CASSWTGHEQFF	-	TRBV27	TRBJ2-1	-